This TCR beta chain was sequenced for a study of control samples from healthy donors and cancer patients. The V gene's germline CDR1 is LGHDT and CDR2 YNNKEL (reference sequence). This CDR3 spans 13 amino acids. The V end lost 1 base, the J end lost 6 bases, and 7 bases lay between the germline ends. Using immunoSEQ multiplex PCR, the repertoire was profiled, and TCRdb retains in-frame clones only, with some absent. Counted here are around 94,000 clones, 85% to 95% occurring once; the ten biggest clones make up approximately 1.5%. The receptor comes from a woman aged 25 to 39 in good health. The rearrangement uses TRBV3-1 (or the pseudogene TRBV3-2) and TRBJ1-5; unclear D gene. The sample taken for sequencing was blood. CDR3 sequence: CASSQGKGQPQHF. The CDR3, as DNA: TGTGCCAGCAGCCAAGGAAAGGGTCAGCCCCAGCATTTT.